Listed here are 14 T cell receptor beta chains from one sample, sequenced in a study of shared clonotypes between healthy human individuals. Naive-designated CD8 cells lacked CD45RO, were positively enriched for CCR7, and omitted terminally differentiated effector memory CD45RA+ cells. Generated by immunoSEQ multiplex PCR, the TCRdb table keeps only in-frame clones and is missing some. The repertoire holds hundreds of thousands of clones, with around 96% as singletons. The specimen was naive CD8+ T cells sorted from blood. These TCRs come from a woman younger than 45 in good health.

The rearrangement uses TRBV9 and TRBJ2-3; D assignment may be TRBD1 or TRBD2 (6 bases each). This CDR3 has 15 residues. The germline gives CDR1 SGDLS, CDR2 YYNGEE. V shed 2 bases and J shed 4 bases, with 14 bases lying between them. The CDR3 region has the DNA TGTGCCAGCAGCGTGGGGGGCGACCCCTCAGATACGCAGTATTTT. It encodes CASSVGGDPSDTQYF.

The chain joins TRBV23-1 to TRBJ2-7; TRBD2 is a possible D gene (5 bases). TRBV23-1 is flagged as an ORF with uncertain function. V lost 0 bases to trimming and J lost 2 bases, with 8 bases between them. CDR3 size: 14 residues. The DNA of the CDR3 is TGCGCCAGCAGTCAATCGTGCGGGCCCTACGAGCAGTACTTC. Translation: CASSQSCGPYEQYF.

The chain's CDR3 is CASSLRGTYEQYF. In nucleotides, the CDR3 is TGTGCCAGCAGTTTGCGGGGAACCTACGAGCAGTACTTC. This rearrangement joins TRBV28 to TRBJ2-5; a weak D match, TRBD2 (6 bases). The DNA matches TRBJ2-7 better at its end, which makes the J call doubtful. The germline CDR1 and CDR2 sequences are MDHEN and SYDVKM. CDR3 length equals 13 residues.

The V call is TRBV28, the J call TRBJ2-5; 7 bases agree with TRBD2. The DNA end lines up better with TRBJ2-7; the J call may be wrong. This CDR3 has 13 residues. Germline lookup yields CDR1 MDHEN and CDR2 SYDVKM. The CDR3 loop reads CASSFGGSYEQYF. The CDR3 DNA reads TGTGCCAGCAGTTTTGGCGGGAGTTACGAGCAGTACTTC.

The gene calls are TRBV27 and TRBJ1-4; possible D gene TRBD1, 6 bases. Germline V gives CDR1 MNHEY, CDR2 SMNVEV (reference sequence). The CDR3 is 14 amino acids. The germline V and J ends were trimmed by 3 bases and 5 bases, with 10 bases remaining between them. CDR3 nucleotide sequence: TGTGCCAGCAGTTTGCGCAGGGGAAATGAAAAACTGTTTTTT. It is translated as CASSLRRGNEKLFF. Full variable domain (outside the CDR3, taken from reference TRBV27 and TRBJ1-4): EAQVTQNPRYLITVTGKKLTVTCSQNMNHEYMSWYRQDPGLGLRQIYYSMNVEVTDKGDVPEGYKVSRKEKRNFPLILESPSPNQTSLYFCASSLRRGNEKLFFGSGTQLSVL.

The CDR3 is CASSYGTNSEAFF. The CDR3 region has the DNA TGTGCCAGCAGCTACGGGACTAACTCTGAAGCTTTCTTT. The chain joins TRBV7-2 to TRBJ1-1, with D possibly matching TRBD1 (5 bases). Trimming took 4 bases from V and 6 from J, leaving 12 bases between them. The CDR3 loop spans 13 amino acids. The germline V gene has CDR1 SGHTA and CDR2 FQGNSA.

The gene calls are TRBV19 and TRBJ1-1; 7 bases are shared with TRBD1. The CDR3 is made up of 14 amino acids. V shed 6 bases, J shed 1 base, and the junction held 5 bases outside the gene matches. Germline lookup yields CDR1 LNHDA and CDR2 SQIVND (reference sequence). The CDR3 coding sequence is TGTGCCAGTAGGGAGGGACAGAGGAACACTGAAGCTTTCTTT. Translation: CASREGQRNTEAFF.

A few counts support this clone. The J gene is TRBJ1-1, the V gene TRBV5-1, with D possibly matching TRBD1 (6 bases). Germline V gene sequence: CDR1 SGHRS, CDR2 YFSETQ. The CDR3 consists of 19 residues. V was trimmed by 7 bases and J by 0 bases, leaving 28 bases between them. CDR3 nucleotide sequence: TGCGCCAGCGATCCCCAGGGACCCGGTGGGCAGGGGCTGAACACTGAAGCTTTCTTT. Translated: CASDPQGPGGQGLNTEAFF.

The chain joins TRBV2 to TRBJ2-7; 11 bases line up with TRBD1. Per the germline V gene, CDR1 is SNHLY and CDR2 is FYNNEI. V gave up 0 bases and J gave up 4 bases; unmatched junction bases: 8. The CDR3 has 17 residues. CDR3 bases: TGTGCCAGCAGTGAAGCCCCCCCGGGACAGGGGGTTTACGAGCAGTACTTC. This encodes CASSEAPPGQGVYEQYF. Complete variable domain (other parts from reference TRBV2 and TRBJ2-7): EPEVTQTPSHQVTQMGQEVILRCVPISNHLYFYWYRQILGQKVEFLVSFYNNEISEKSEIFDDQFSVERPDGSNFTLKIRSTKLEDSAMYFCASSEAPPGQGVYEQYFGPGTRLTVT.

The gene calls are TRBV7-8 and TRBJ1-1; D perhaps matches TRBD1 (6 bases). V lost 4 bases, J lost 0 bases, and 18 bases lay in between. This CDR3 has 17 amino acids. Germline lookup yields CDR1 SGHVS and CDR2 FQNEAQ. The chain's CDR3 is CASSYTGWGGMNTEAFF. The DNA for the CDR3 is TGTGCCAGCAGCTACACAGGATGGGGGGGCATGAACACTGAAGCTTTCTTT.

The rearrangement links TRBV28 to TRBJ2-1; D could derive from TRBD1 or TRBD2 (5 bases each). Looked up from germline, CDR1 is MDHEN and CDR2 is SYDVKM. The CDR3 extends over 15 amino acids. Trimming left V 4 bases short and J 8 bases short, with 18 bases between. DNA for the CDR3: TGTGCCAGCAGTTATGGGACCCGCCGGATCGATGAGCAGTTCTTC. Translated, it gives CASSYGTRRIDEQFF.

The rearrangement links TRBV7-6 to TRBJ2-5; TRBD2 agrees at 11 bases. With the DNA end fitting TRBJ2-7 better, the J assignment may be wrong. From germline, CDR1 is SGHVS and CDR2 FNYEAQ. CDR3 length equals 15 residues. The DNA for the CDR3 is TGTGCCAGCAGCCCGACTAGCGGGAACTCCTACGAGCAGTACTTC. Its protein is CASSPTSGNSYEQYF.

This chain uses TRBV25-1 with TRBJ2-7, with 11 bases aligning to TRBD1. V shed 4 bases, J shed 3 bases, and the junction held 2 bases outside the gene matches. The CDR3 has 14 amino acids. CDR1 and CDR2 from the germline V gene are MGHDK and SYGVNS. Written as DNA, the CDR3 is TGTGCCAGCAGTGGGACAGGGGGCTACTACGAGCAGTACTTC. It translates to CASSGTGGYYEQYF.

CDR3 sequence: CASSRRAADEQFF. As DNA, the CDR3 is TGTGCCAGCAGCCGAAGAGCGGCCGATGAGCAGTTCTTC. The J gene is TRBJ2-1, the V gene TRBV13; perhaps TRBD2 as D (5 bases). CDR3 length: 13 amino acids. Trimming took 5 bases from V and 8 from J, leaving 13 bases between them. Germline assignment: CDR1 PRHDT and CDR2 FYEKMQ (reference sequence).